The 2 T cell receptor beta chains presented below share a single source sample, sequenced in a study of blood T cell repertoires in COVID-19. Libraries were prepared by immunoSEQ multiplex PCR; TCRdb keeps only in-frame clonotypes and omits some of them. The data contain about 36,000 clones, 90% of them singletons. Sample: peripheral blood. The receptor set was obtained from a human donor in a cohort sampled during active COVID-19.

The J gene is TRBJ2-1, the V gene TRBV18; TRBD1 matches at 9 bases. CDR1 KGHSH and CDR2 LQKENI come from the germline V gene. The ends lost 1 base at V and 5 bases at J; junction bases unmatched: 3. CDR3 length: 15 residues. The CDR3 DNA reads TGTGCCAGCTCACCACTACAGGGGGCGAACAATGAGCAGTTCTTC. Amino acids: CASSPLQGANNEQFF. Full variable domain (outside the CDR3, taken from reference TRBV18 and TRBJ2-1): NAGVMQNPRHLVRRRGQEARLRCSPMKGHSHVYWYRQLPEEGLKFMVYLQKENIIDESGMPKERFSAEFPKEGPSILRIQQVVRGDSAAYFCASSPLQGANNEQFFGPGTRLTVL.

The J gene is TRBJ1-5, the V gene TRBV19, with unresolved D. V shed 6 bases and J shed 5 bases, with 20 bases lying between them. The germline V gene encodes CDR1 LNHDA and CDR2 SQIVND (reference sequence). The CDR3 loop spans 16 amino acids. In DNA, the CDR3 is TGTGCCAGTAGCCCTCCTAAACCATCAACGCATCAGCCCCAGCATTTT. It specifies CASSPPKPSTHQPQHF.